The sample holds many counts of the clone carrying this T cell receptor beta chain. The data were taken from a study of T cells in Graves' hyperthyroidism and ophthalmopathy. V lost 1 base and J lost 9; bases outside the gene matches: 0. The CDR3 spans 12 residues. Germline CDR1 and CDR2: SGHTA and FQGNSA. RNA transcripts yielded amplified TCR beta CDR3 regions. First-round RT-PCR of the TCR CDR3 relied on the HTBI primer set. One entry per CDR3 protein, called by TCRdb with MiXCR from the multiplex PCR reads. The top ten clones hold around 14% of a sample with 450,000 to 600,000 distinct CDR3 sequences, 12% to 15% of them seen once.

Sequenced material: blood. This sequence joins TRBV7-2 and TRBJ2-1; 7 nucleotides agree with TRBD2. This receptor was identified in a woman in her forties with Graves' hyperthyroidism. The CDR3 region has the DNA TGTGCCAGCAGCTTAGTAGCGGGTGAGCAGTTCTTC. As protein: CASSLVAGEQFF.